This T cell receptor (beta chain) originates from a study of CXCR3-negative and CXCR3-positive naive CD8 T cells (dated by TCRdb to between 2018 and 2021). Broadly, across the study: About 150 million TRB reads were obtained in total, roughly 1.5 +/- 0.3 million reads per library. Diversity and physicochemical repertoire analyses covered some eleven donors pooled from two independent experiments. For the TRBV-TRBJ cluster analysis, the naive subsets came from roughly 5 donors, while the memory cells came from 3 donors.

What the authors observed across the whole study: Compared with CXCR3-negative naive cells, CXCR3-positive naive cells had TRB CDR3s with higher hydrophobicity (lower Kidera factor 4), lower energy, and higher strength and volume indices. Freshly isolated PBMCs were used for most assays because CXCR3 expression went down partially after cryopreservation. Similar TRBV-TRBJ usage was shown by naive CXCR3-negative and CXCR3-positive cells from the same donor, whereas distinct patterns were shown by memory cells. Comparably high repertoire diversity was found in both naive subsets, whereas much lower repertoire diversity was found in memory CD8+ T cells. Because surface CD5, which is linked to self-reactivity in mice, was comparable between the naive subsets, TCR interaction strength was also inferred from TRB CDR3 physicochemical properties.

The CDR3 holds 16 amino acids from the cysteine to the phenylalanine. The entry carries no DNA sequence. From a lookup of the germline V gene, CDR1 and CDR2 are MNHEY and SVGAGI. In regard to this clonotype: Its antigen remains unidentified.

Each CD8+ T cell subset was flow-sorted in triplicate, and around 300,000 cells per subset were placed directly into RLT lysis buffer. Naive CD8+ T cells were defined stringently as CD45RO-CCR7+CD27+CD95- to exclude memory contaminants. Using standard density gradient centrifugation, peripheral blood mononuclear cells were isolated from buffy coats. A FACSAria III was used to flow-sort naive CD8+ T cells into CXCR3-negative and CXCR3-positive populations. Total RNA was extracted from sorted cells using an RNeasy Mini Kit. TCRdb records NextSeq 550 as the sequencer. The Human TCR Profiling Kit (MiLaboratory) was used to prepare UMI-labeled 5' RACE TRB cDNA libraries. The full amount of extracted RNA was used for cDNA synthesis, and the full amount of resulting cDNA was used for PCR amplification. The libraries were made side by side, with each library going through the same number of PCR cycles. In the original analysis: With a requirement of at least two reads per UMI, MIGEC and MiXCR extracted about 52,000 +/- 9,100 unique UMI-labeled TRB cDNA molecules per library. Each library averaged around 42,000 +/- 9,900 functional in-frame TRB CDR3 nucleotide clonotypes without stop codons. After each sample was downsampled to 5000 UMI-labeled TRB molecules, VDJtools was used to calculate diversity metrics such as normalized Shannon-Wiener and Chao1. For the central five CDR3 residues, VDJtools calculated physicochemical properties weighted by clonotype size, namely interaction energy, strength, volume and Kidera factor 4. TCRdb reprocessed the reads and assigns one entry to each CDR3 protein sequence, leaving out DNA. The authors' filters were not applied to this entry. This sample's records show tens of thousands of distinct CDR3 sequences. About 0.49% of the sample goes to the ten largest clones.

Sequenced sample: naive CXCR3+ CD8+ T cells from blood. Sample cell subset or site, as interpreted from the label and publication: CD45RO-CCR7+CD27+CD95- naive CD8+ T cells expressing CXCR3 (TNR3+). This receptor chain uses TRBV6-5 and TRBJ2-1. This sequence was found in a human donor in good health. Some clones in this sample may be carry-over from other donors' samples. The CDR3 has the sequence CASSYQAFGGYNEQFF.